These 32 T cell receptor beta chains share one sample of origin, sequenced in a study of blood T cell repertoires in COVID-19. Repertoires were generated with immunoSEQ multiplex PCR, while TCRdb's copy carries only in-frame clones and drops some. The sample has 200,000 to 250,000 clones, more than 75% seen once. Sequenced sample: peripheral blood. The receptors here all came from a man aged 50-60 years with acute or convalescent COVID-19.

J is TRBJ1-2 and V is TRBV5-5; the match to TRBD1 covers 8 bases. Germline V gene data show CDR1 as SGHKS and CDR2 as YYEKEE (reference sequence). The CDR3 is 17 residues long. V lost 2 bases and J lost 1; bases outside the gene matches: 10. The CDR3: CASSFGPTTGDNYGYTF. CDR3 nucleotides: TGTGCCAGCAGCTTCGGCCCGACGACAGGGGATAACTATGGCTACACCTTC.

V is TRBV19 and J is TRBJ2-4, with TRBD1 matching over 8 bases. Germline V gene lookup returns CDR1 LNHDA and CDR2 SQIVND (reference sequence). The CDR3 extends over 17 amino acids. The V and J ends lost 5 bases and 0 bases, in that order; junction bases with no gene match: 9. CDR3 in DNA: TGTGCCAGTAGTGTCCGACAGGGGACTCTAGCCAAAAACATTCAGTACTTC. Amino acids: CASSVRQGTLAKNIQYF.

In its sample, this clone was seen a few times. Here the CDR3 reads CAISEQGDYGYTF. The CDR3 nucleotides are TGTGCCATCAGTGAACAGGGTGACTATGGCTACACCTTC. V usage is TRBV10-3 and J usage is TRBJ1-2, with D possibly being TRBD1 (6 bases). V was trimmed by 3 bases and J by 3 bases, leaving 8 bases between them. Per the germline V gene, CDR1 is ENHRY and CDR2 is SYGVKD. This CDR3 is built from 13 residues.

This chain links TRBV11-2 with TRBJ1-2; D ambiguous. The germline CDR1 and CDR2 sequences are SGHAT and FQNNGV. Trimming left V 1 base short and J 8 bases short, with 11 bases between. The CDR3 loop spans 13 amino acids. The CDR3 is CASSLGAAGGYTF. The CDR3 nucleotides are TGTGCCAGCAGCTTAGGCGCCGCGGGGGGCTACACCTTC. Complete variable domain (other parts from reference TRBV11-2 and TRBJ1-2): EAGVAQSPRYKIIEKRQSVAFWCNPISGHATLYWYQQILGQGPKLLIQFQNNGVVDDSQLPKDRFSAERLKGVDSTLKIQPAKLEDSAVYLCASSLGAAGGYTFGSGTRLTVV.

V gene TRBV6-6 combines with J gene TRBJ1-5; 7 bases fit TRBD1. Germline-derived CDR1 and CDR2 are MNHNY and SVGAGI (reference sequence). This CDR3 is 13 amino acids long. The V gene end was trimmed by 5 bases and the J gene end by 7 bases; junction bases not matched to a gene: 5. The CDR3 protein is CASSGTDSQPQHF. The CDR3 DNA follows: TGTGCCAGCAGTGGGACAGATTCCCAGCCCCAGCATTTT.

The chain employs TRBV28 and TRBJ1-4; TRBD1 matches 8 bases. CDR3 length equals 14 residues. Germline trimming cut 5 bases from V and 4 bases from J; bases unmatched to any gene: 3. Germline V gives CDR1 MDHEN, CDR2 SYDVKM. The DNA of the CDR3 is TGTGCCAGCAGTAAACAGGGGGGTAATGAAAAACTGTTTTTT. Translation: CASSKQGGNEKLFF.

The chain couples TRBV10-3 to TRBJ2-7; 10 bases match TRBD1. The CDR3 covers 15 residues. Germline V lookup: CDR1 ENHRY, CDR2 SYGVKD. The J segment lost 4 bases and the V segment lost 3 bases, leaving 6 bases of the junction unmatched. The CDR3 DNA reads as TGTGCCATCAGTGAATTTGGACAGGGGGGGTACGAGCAGTACTTC. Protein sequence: CAISEFGQGGYEQYF.

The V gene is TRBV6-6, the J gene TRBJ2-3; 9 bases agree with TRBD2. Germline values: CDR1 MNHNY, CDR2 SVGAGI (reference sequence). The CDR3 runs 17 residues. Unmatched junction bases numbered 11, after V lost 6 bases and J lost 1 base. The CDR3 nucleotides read TGTGCCAGCAGCCGATACGCGGGACTAGCTCGCACAGATACGCAGTATTTT. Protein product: CASSRYAGLARTDTQYF.

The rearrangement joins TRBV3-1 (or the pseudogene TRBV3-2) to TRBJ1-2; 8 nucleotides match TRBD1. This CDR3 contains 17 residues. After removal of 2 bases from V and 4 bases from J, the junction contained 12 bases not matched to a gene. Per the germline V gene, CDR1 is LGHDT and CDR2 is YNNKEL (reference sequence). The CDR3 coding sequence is TGTGCCAGCAGCCAAAGTACCGGGACAGGATCCGTCTATGGCTACACCTTC. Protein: CASSQSTGTGSVYGYTF.

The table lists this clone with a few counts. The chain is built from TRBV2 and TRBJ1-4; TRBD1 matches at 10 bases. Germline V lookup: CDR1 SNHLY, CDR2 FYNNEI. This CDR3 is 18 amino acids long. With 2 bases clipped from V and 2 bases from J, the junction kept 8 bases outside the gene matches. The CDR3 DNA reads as TGTGCCAGCAGTGAACGCTTTGGGGACAGGGGCACTAATGAAAAACTGTTTTTT. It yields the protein CASSERFGDRGTNEKLFF.

The CDR3 sequence is CASSEGSSYNSPLHF. The CDR3 DNA is TGTGCCAGCAGTGAAGGGAGCTCCTATAATTCACCCCTCCACTTT. This chain connects TRBV25-1 to TRBJ1-6; no clear D gene. The V gene's germline CDR1 is MGHDK and CDR2 SYGVNS. CDR3 size: 15 residues. Trimming left V 2 bases short and J 0 bases short, with 5 bases between. The entire variable domain, with the rest obtained from reference TRBV25-1 and TRBJ1-6, is as follows: EADIYQTPRYLVIGTGKKITLECSQTMGHDKMYWYQQDPGMELHLIHYSYGVNSTEKGDLSSESTVSRIRTEHFPLTLESARPSHTSQYLCASSEGSSYNSPLHFGNGTRLTVT.

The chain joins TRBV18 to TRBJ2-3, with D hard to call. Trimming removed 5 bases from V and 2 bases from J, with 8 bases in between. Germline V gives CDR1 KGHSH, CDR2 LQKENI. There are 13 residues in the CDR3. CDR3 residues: CASSIRATDTQYF. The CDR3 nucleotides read TGTGCCAGCTCAATCCGCGCCACAGATACGCAGTATTTT.

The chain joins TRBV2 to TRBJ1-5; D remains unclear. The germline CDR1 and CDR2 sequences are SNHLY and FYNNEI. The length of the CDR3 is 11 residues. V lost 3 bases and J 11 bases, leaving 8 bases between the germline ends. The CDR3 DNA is TGTGCCAGCAGTGATTTCCAGTCCCAGCATTTT. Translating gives CASSDFQSQHF.

CDR3 bases: TGTGCCAGCAGCTTGGGGACTACCCTTGAACATACGCAGTATTTT. Its translation: CASSLGTTLEHTQYF. This chain joins TRBV5-6 and TRBJ2-3, with D tentatively TRBD2 (6 bases). Trimming removed 0 bases from V and 7 bases from J, with 15 bases in between. The CDR3 has 15 residues. The germline CDR1 and CDR2 sequences are SGHDT and YYEEEE. Full variable domain (outside the CDR3, taken from reference TRBV5-6 and TRBJ2-3): DAGVTQSPTHLIKTRGQQVTLRCSPKSGHDTVSWYQQALGQGPQFIFQYYEEEERQRGNFPDRFSGHQFPNYSSELNVNALLLGDSALYLCASSLGTTLEHTQYFGPGTRLTVL.

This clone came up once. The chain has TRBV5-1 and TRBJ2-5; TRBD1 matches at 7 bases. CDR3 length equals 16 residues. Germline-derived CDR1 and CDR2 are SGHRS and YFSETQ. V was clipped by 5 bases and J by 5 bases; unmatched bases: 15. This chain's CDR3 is CASRLVGTELGETQYF. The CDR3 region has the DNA TGCGCCAGCAGACTGGTTGGGACAGAGCTCGGGGAGACCCAGTACTTC.

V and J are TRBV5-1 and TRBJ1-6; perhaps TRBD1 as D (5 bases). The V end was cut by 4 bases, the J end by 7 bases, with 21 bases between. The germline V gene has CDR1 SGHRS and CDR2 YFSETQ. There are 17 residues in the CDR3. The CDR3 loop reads CASSAAPLGGNNSPLHF. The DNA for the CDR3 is TGCGCCAGCAGCGCGGCGCCTCTCGGGGGGAACAATTCACCCCTCCACTTT.

CDR3 region: CASSSHRVGGANVLTF. CDR3 bases: TGTGCCAGCAGCTCACACAGGGTTGGTGGGGCCAACGTCCTGACTTTC. The V call is TRBV7-3, the J call TRBJ2-6; TRBD1 might be the D (6 bases). The CDR3 covers 16 residues. Trimming removed 4 bases at V and 3 bases at J, with 13 bases between. CDR1 SGHTA and CDR2 FQGTGA come from the germline V gene.

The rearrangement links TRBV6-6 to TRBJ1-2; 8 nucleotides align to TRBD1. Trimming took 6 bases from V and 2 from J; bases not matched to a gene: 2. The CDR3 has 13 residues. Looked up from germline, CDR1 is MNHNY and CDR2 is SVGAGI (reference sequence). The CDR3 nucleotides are TGTGCCAGCAGGGGACAGGCGAACTATGGCTACACCTTC. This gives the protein CASRGQANYGYTF.

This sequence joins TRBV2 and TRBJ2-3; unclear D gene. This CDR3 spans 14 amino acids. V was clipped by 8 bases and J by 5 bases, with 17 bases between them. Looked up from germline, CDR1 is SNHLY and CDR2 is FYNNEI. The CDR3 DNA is TGTGCCAGCTACCAGATAACCAGGAAAGATACGCAGTATTTT. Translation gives CASYQITRKDTQYF. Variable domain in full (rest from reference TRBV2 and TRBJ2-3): EPEVTQTPSHQVTQMGQEVILRCVPISNHLYFYWYRQILGQKVEFLVSFYNNEISEKSEIFDDQFSVERPDGSNFTLKIRSTKLEDSAMYFCASYQITRKDTQYFGPGTRLTVL.

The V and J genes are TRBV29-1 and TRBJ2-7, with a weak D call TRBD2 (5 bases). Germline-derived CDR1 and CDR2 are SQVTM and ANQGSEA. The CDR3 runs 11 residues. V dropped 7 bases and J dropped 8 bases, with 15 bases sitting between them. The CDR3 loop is CSGETGRQQYF. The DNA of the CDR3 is TGCAGCGGGGAGACCGGTAGGCAGCAGTACTTC.

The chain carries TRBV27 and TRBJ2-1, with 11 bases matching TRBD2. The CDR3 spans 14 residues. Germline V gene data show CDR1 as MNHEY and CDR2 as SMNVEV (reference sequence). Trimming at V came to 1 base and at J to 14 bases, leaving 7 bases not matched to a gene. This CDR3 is CASSLWISGGAEFF. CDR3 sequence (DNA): TGTGCCAGCAGTTTATGGATTAGCGGGGGGGCGGAGTTCTTC.

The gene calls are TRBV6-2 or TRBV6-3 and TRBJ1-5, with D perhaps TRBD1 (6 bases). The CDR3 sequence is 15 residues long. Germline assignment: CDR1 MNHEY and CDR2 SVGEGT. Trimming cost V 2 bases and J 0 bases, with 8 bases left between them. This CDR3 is CASSYNRDSNQPQHF. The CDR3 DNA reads TGTGCCAGCAGTTACAACAGGGATAGCAATCAGCCCCAGCATTTT.

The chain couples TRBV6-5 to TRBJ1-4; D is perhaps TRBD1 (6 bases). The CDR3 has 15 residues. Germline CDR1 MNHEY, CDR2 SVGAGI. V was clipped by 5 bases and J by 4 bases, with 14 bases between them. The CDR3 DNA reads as TGTGCCAGCAGTCGGCAGGACAGCGTTAATGAAAAACTGTTTTTT. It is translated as CASSRQDSVNEKLFF.

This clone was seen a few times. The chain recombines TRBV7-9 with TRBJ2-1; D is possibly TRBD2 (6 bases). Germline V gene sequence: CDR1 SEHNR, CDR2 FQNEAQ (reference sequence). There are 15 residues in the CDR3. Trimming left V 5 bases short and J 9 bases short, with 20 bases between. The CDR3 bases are TGTGCCAGCAGCCCCCGCGGGACCACATCCACTGAGCAGTTCTTC. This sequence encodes CASSPRGTTSTEQFF. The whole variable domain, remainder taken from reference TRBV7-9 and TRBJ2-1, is DTGVSQNPRHKITKRGQNVTFRCDPISEHNRLYWYRQTLGQGPEFLTYFQNEAQLEKSRLLSDRFSAERPKGSFSTLEIQRTEQGDSAMYLCASSPRGTTSTEQFFGPGTRLTVL.

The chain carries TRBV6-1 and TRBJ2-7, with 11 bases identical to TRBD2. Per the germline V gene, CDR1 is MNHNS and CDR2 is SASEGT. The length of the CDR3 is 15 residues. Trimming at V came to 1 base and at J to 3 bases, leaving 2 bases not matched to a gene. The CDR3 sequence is CASSEDLAGGYEQYF. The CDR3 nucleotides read TGTGCCAGCAGTGAAGACCTAGCGGGAGGCTACGAGCAGTACTTC.

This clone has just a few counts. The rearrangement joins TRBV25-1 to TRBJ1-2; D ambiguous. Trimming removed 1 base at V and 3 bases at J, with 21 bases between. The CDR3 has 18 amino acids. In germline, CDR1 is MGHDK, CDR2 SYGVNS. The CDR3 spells CASSELKTAGSSDYGYTF. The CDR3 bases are TGTGCCAGCAGTGAATTAAAAACAGCAGGTTCATCGGACTATGGCTACACCTTC.

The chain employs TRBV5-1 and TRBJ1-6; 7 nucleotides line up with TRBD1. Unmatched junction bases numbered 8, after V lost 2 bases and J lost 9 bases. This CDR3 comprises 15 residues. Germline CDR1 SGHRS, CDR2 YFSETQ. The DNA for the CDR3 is TGCGCCAGCAGCTTTGAGGGGGCCAAGGGTTCACCCCTCCACTTT. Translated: CASSFEGAKGSPLHF.

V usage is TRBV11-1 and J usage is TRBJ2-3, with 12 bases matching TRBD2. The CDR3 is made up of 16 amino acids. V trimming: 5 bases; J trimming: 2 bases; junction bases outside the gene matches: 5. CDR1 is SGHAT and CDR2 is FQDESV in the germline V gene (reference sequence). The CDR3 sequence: CASSPGLAGITDTQYF. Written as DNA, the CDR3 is TGTGCCAGCAGCCCGGGACTAGCGGGTATCACAGATACGCAGTATTTT.

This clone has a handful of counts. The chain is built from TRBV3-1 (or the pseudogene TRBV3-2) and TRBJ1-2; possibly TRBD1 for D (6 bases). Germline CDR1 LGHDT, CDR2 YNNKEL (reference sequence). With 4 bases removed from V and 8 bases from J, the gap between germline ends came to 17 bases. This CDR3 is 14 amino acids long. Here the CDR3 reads CASSLEEGGPGYTF. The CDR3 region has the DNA TGTGCCAGCAGCCTCGAAGAGGGGGGGCCGGGCTACACCTTC.

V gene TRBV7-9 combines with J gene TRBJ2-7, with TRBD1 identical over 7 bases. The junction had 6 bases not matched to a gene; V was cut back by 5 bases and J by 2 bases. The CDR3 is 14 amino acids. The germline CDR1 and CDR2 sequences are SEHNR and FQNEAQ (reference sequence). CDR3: CASSLLTGTYEQYF. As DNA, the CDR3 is TGTGCCAGCAGCCTCCTGACAGGGACCTACGAGCAGTACTTC.

The CDR3 is CASTAQDGGETQYF. The CDR3 nucleotides are TGTGCCAGCACTGCCCAAGACGGGGGGGAGACCCAGTACTTC. The genes are TRBV2 and TRBJ2-5; 7 bases are a match to TRBD2. V lost 7 bases, J lost 5 bases, and 10 bases stayed unmatched. Germline lookup yields CDR1 SNHLY and CDR2 FYNNEI. The CDR3 covers 14 residues.

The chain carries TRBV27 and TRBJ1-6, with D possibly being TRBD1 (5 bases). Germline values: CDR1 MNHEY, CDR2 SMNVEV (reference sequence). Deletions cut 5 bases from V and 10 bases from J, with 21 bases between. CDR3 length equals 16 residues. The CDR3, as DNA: TGTGCCAGCAGTCCGCGGGACGCGAGGGGAAACTCACCCCTCCACTTT. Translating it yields CASSPRDARGNSPLHF.